The rows below give T cell receptor beta chains drawn from one sample of a study of cytomegalovirus exposure and HLA in healthy donors. This table comes from immunoSEQ multiplex PCR, and its TCRdb copy is limited to in-frame clones, with some not included. The table includes approximately 80,000 clones, more than 65% detected once. Sequences were obtained from PBMCs. All receptors come from a woman aged 40 to 50 in good health and CMV-seropositive. The CDR3 runs from the conserved cysteine through the conserved F or W. A D gene is named only where the DNA matches it firmly. Clone size is stated in some rows and not others, as once, few, many or a class when expanded.

>.|.|TRBV2|TRBJ2-7
CASSENQGWYEQYF
TGTGCCAGCAGTGAGAACCAGGGATGGTACGAGCAGTACTTC
>.|.|TRBV6-5|TRBJ2-5
CASSPREETQYF
TGTGCCAGCAGTCCCCGAGAGGAGACCCAGTACTTC
>.|TRBD1|TRBV30|TRBJ2-7
CAWSVPGGYEQYF
TGTGCCTGGAGTGTACCAGGGGGATACGAGCAGTACTTC
>.|TRBD2|TRBV27|TRBJ2-1
CASITSGRDNEQFF
TGTGCCAGTATCACTAGCGGGAGAGACAATGAGCAGTTCTTC
>.|TRBD1|TRBV19|TRBJ2-5
CASSSNRGETQYF
TGTGCCAGTAGTAGCAACAGGGGAGAGACCCAGTACTTC
>.|TRBD2|TRBV5-1|TRBJ2-1
CASKLVTSGSGEQFF
TGCGCCAGCAAGCTAGTGACTAGCGGGAGTGGGGAGCAGTTCTTC
>few|.|TRBV19|TRBJ2-2
CATLSEGGAVGELFF
TGTGCCACCCTATCCGAGGGGGGGGCGGTCGGGGAGCTGTTTTTT
>.|TRBD2|TRBV7-9|TRBJ2-7
CASSSSGGTSGRSYEQYF
TGTGCCAGCAGCTCAAGTGGGGGGACTAGCGGGAGGAGCTACGAGCAGTACTTC
>.|.|TRBV27|TRBJ1-4
CASSPGARTNEKLFF
TGTGCCAGCAGTCCTGGGGCTCGGACTAATGAAAAACTGTTTTTT
>.|.|TRBV28|TRBJ2-7
CASSLLTGPEQYF
TGTGCCAGCAGTTTATTAACAGGGCCCGAGCAGTACTTC
>.|TRBD1|TRBV28|TRBJ1-5
CASSRGTGGFQPQHF
TGTGCCAGCAGTCGAGGGACAGGGGGGTTCCAGCCCCAGCATTTT
>.|.|TRBV5-1|TRBJ2-1
CASSLEGDTLFRSIIFF
TGCGCCAGCAGCTTGGAGGGGGACACCCTGTTTCGGTCAATTATTTTCTTC
>.|.|TRBV18|TRBJ2-1
CASSPPLKRGAGYNEQFF
TGTGCCAGCTCACCTCCTCTCAAACGGGGGGCCGGTTACAATGAGCAGTTCTTC
>.|.|TRBV30|TRBJ2-4
CASQGSAKNIQYF
TGTGCCTCACAGGGTTCAGCCAAAAACATTCAGTACTTC
>few|TRBD2|TRBV30|TRBJ2-1
CAWSRSSGPYNEQFF
TGTGCCTGGAGCCGGTCTAGCGGTCCCTACAATGAGCAGTTCTTC
>.|TRBD2|TRBV5-6|TRBJ2-1
CASSLGPSGGRYEQFF
TGTGCCAGCAGCTTGGGGCCCAGCGGGGGGCGCTATGAGCAGTTCTTC
>.|TRBD1|TRBV28|TRBJ1-4
CASSSGTDNEKLFF
TGTGCCAGCAGTTCCGGGACAGATAATGAAAAACTGTTTTTT
>.|.|TRBV9|TRBJ1-1
CASSVDGREYTEAFF
TGTGCCAGCAGCGTAGATGGGAGGGAGTACACTGAAGCTTTCTTT
>.|.|TRBV19|TRBJ1-2
CATRRANYGYTF
TGTGCCACTCGGAGGGCTAACTATGGCTACACCTTC
>once|.|TRBV29-1|TRBJ2-7
CSVGRRLNRDGSYEQYF
TGCAGCGTTGGACGAAGACTAAACAGGGACGGATCCTACGAGCAGTACTTC
>few|TRBD2|TRBV10-3|TRBJ2-3
CAISDGLAGPEYF
TGTGCCATCAGTGATGGGCTAGCGGGGCCAGAGTATTTT
>.|.|TRBV9|TRBJ2-1
CASSVAPWPSYNEQFF
TGTGCCAGCAGCGTAGCTCCGTGGCCGTCCTACAATGAGCAGTTCTTC
>few|TRBD1|TRBV5-4|TRBJ1-2
CASSSSGGVDYGYTF
TGTGCCAGCAGCTCCTCAGGGGGTGTGGACTATGGCTACACCTTC
>.|TRBD2|TRBV25-1|TRBJ2-3
CASTGIAGGPSTDTQYF
TGTGCCAGCACGGGGATAGCGGGGGGTCCTAGCACAGATACGCAGTATTTT
>.|TRBD1|TRBV7-2|TRBJ2-3
CASSPGGVSTDTQYF
TGTGCCAGCAGCCCAGGGGGCGTTAGCACAGATACGCAGTATTTT
>.|TRBD1|TRBV19|TRBJ2-3
CASSTSGQGFDTQYF
TGTGCCAGTAGTACTTCGGGACAGGGATTTGATACGCAGTATTTT
>.|.|TRBV12-5|TRBJ2-1
CASVIFGTGAIF
.
>once|.|TRBV10-2|TRBJ2-7
CASSEPGHGHEQYF
TGCGCCAGCAGTGAGCCGGGACACGGGCACGAGCAGTACTTC
>.|TRBD1|TRBV30|TRBJ1-5
CAWSVQGGVSQPQHF
TGTGCCTGGAGTGTACAAGGGGGCGTAAGTCAGCCCCAGCATTTT
>.|TRBD1|TRBV7-2|TRBJ2-4
CASSGQGGLAKNIQYF
TGTGCCAGCAGTGGACAGGGGGGACTAGCCAAAAACATTCAGTACTTC
>.|.|TRBV5-1|TRBJ2-5
CASGPEETQYF
TGCGCCAGCGGGCCTGAGGAGACCCAGTACTTC
>few|.|TRBV6-1|TRBJ2-7
CASRTLTYEQYF
TGTGCCAGCAGGACACTTACCTACGAGCAGTACTTC
>medium-sized|.|TRBV10-3|TRBJ2-1
CALGTQNNEQFF
TGTGCCCTCGGGACTCAAAACAATGAGCAGTTCTTC
>once|.|TRBV19|TRBJ2-7
CASKRDRIAYEQYF
TGTGCCAGTAAACGTGACAGGATAGCCTACGAGCAGTACTTC
>.|.|TRBV29-1|TRBJ1-1
CSVPPGRNTEAFF
TGCAGCGTTCCCCCTGGGCGGAACACTGAAGCTTTCTTT
>.|.|TRBV4-2|TRBJ2-4
CASSQEGLLAKNIQYF
TGTGCCAGCAGCCAAGAAGGACTACTAGCCAAAAACATTCAGTACTTC
>.|.|TRBV6-5|TRBJ2-6
CASSLEEGSGANVLTF
TGTGCCAGCAGTTTGGAGGAGGGCTCTGGGGCCAACGTCCTGACTTTC
>few|.|TRBV10-3|TRBJ1-5
CAISAGGNQPQHF
TGTGCCATCAGTGCGGGGGGCAATCAGCCCCAGCATTTT
>.|TRBD1|TRBV19|TRBJ1-5
CASSIQGASQPQHF
TGTGCCAGTAGTATACAGGGGGCGAGTCAGCCCCAGCATTTT
>.|.|TRBV10-3|TRBJ1-2
CATQGRSNYGYTF
TGTGCCACTCAGGGGCGATCAAACTATGGCTACACCTTC
>.|.|TRBV29-1|TRBJ2-1
CSVESGRWNEQFF
TGCAGCGTTGAGTCCGGTAGATGGAATGAGCAGTTCTTC
>.|.|TRBV5-1|TRBJ2-1
CASSPLADNNEQFF
TGCGCCAGCAGCCCGTTAGCGGATAACAATGAGCAGTTCTTC
>.|.|TRBV4-3|TRBJ1-1
CASSQDLGVMNTEAFF
TGCGCCAGCAGCCAAGATCTCGGGGTTATGAACACTGAAGCTTTCTTT
>.|.|TRBV9|TRBJ2-1
CASRAGASYNEQFF
TGTGCCAGCAGAGCAGGGGCTTCCTACAATGAGCAGTTCTTC
>.|TRBD2|TRBV9|TRBJ2-1
CASSLLPLAGGAHEQFF
TGTGCCAGCAGCCTACTACCCTTAGCGGGTGGAGCGCATGAGCAGTTCTTC
>.|.|TRBV27|TRBJ2-7
CASSRTSSSYEQYF
TGTGCCAGCAGCAGGACTTCAAGCTCCTACGAGCAGTACTTC